The 25 T cell receptor beta chains listed next were all sequenced from one sample in a study of cytomegalovirus exposure and HLA in healthy donors (dated by TCRdb to about 2017). The method behind the library was the immunoSEQ multiplex PCR assay. For the multiplex PCR, a mixture combining 60 forward primers for TCR Vbeta segments and 13 reverse primers for TCR Jbeta segments was used. TCRdb carries this immuneACCESS record with in-frame sequences only. Its versions omit some clonotypes, under half of them owing to an unresolved V gene in the studies checked, with the rest unexplained. The sample table records fewer than 200,000 clones; over 70% of these occur just once. The top ten clonotypes cover around 7% of the sample. Sequencing was performed on PBMCs. The receptor source for this set is a male donor in good health and CMV-seropositive.

This clone was seen a single time. The rearrangement joins TRBV7-2 to TRBJ1-4; D perhaps matches TRBD1 (6 bases). Per germline, CDR1 SGHTA and CDR2 FQGNSA. Trimming cost V 2 bases and J 3 bases, with 16 bases left between them. CDR3 size: 17 residues. CDR3 nucleotides: TGTGCCAGCAGCTTAATAGGGGGGGGCAGTCCTAATGAAAAACTGTTTTTT. This sequence encodes CASSLIGGGSPNEKLFF.

There are a few counts of this clone. The chain carries TRBV6-1 and TRBJ2-7; 9 positions match TRBD1. The CDR3 is 15 residues long. From germline, CDR1 is MNHNS and CDR2 SASEGT. Unmatched junction bases numbered 8, after V lost 6 bases and J lost 2 bases. The CDR3 DNA reads as TGTGCCAGCAGGTTACTTTGGACAGGGGCCTACGAGCAGTACTTC. Translated, it gives CASRLLWTGAYEQYF.

The genes are TRBV6-1 and TRBJ2-5, with TRBD2 matching 7 bases. Judging by the DNA end, TRBJ2-7 fits better; the J call may be wrong. The CDR3 is made up of 16 amino acids. Germline lookup yields CDR1 MNHNS and CDR2 SASEGT. As DNA, the CDR3 is TGTGCCAGCAGTGATGATGGTGGGGGGGGATCCTACGAGCAGTACTTC. As protein: CASSDDGGGGSYEQYF.

DNA of the CDR3: TGTGCCAGCAGCGTTACCGGGACAGGAACCTACGAGCAGTACTTC. As protein: CASSVTGTGTYEQYF. The chain combines TRBV9 with TRBJ2-7, with 8 bases lining up with TRBD1. V lost 2 bases, J lost 2 bases, and 6 bases stayed unmatched. CDR1 and CDR2 (germline): SGDLS, YYNGEE. The CDR3 has 15 residues.

This chain connects TRBV11-2 to TRBJ1-1; D is undetermined. CDR1 is SGHAT and CDR2 is FQNNGV in the germline V gene. V dropped 0 bases and J dropped 0 bases, with 8 bases sitting between them. This CDR3 spans 15 amino acids. Here the CDR3 reads CASSLDEGLNTEAFF. CDR3 nucleotide sequence: TGTGCCAGCAGCTTAGATGAGGGTTTGAACACTGAAGCTTTCTTT. Full variable domain (missing parts from reference TRBV11-2 and TRBJ1-1): EAGVAQSPRYKIIEKRQSVAFWCNPISGHATLYWYQQILGQGPKLLIQFQNNGVVDDSQLPKDRFSAERLKGVDSTLKIQPAKLEDSAVYLCASSLDEGLNTEAFFGQGTRLTVV.

This chain uses TRBV4-2 with TRBJ1-2; D is uncertain. The V end lost 0 bases, the J end lost 2 bases, and 16 bases lay between the germline ends. This CDR3 spans 17 amino acids. Per germline, CDR1 LGHNA and CDR2 YNFKEQ. CDR3 sequence reads: CASSQDFSLGANYGYTF. The CDR3 DNA is TGTGCCAGCAGCCAAGATTTTTCCCTTGGAGCGAACTATGGCTACACCTTC.

The V call is TRBV7-8, the J call TRBJ2-1, with TRBD2 matching over 7 bases. The junction had 4 bases not matched to a gene; V was cut back by 4 bases and J by 7 bases. The germline V gene encodes CDR1 SGHVS and CDR2 FQNEAQ. The CDR3 is 13 residues long. CDR3 sequence (DNA): TGTGCCAGCAGCTCGGGGGAGGGGAATGAGCAGTTCTTC. Its translation is CASSSGEGNEQFF. Based on the CDR3 plus reference TRBV7-8 and TRBJ2-1, the full variable domain is GAGVSQSPRYKVAKRGQDVALRCDPISGHVSLFWYQQALGQGPEFLTYFQNEAQLDKSGLPSDRFFAERPEGSVSTLKIQRTQQEDSAVYLCASSSGEGNEQFFGPGTRLTVL.

V usage is TRBV10-3 and J usage is TRBJ2-3; a weak D match, TRBD2 (5 bases). Trimming shortened V by 7 bases and J by 2 bases, and 19 bases separated the two germline ends. In germline, CDR1 is ENHRY, CDR2 SYGVKD. The CDR3 spans 16 residues. The CDR3 region is CAITELGGGPTDTQYF. Here the CDR3 DNA reads TGTGCCATCACCGAGCTGGGTGGCGGGCCCACAGATACGCAGTATTTT.

The chain joins TRBV6-5 to TRBJ2-2; possibly TRBD1 for D (7 bases). The germline V and J ends were trimmed by 2 bases and 6 bases, with 10 bases remaining between them. This CDR3 has 14 residues. The germline CDR1 and CDR2 sequences are MNHEY and SVGAGI. In nucleotides, the CDR3 is TGTGCCAGCAGTTACGACAGGGAGGCCGGGGAGCTGTTTTTT. This translates into CASSYDREAGELFF.

The chain links TRBV12-5 to TRBJ2-7, with 9 bases fitting TRBD1. The CDR3 contains 18 residues. Germline CDR1 reads LGHNT; CDR2 reads FRNRAP. V shed 6 bases and J 4 bases; nucleotides not matched to a gene: 19. CDR3 residues: CASGPYRGLPVSLYEQYF. CDR3 in DNA: TGTGCTAGTGGCCCTTACAGGGGGCTACCGGTTAGTCTGTACGAGCAGTACTTC.

This clone occurred a few times. This rearrangement joins TRBV27 to TRBJ1-6; possible D gene TRBD1, 5 bases. The germline V and J ends were trimmed by 8 bases and 7 bases, with 15 bases remaining between them. Germline-derived CDR1 and CDR2 are MNHEY and SMNVEV (reference sequence). This CDR3 has 14 amino acids. CDR3 sequence reads: CASGGSGLNSPLHF. In DNA form, the CDR3 reads TGTGCCAGCGGTGGGTCAGGGTTGAATTCACCCCTCCACTTT.

This clone appeared a single time. The gene calls are TRBV7-8 and TRBJ2-7, with no clear D. The CDR3 spans 11 residues. The V and J ends lost 2 bases and 7 bases respectively, with 6 bases between them. Germline CDR1 and CDR2: SGHVS and FQNEAQ. The CDR3 sequence is CASSLTGEQYF. The CDR3 region has the DNA TGTGCCAGCAGCTTAACGGGTGAGCAGTACTTC.

This chain joins TRBV4-1 and TRBJ2-1, with D unresolved. V lost 4 bases, J lost 0 bases, and 7 bases lay in between. Looked up from germline, CDR1 is MGHRA and CDR2 is YSYEKL. CDR3 length: 14 residues. CDR3 protein: CASSRGSSYNEQFF. The CDR3 DNA is TGCGCCAGCAGCCGCGGCAGCTCCTACAATGAGCAGTTCTTC.

The gene calls are TRBV27 and TRBJ1-1; D is possibly TRBD1 (5 bases). Looked up from germline, CDR1 is MNHEY and CDR2 is SMNVEV (reference sequence). The CDR3 extends over 12 amino acids. Trimming shortened V by 7 bases and J by 7 bases, and 13 bases separated the two germline ends. The CDR3 sequence: CASTGGSGEAFF. The CDR3 bases are TGTGCCAGCACCGGGGGATCGGGTGAAGCTTTCTTT.

The CDR3 coding sequence is TGCGCCAGCAGCGTTCAGGGGGTCACTGAAGCTTTCTTT. Translation: CASSVQGVTEAFF. The chain couples TRBV10-2 to TRBJ1-1, with 7 bases matching TRBD1. In germline, CDR1 is WSHSY, CDR2 SAAADI. V was clipped by 6 bases and J by 4 bases; unmatched bases: 5. The CDR3 spans 13 residues.

This clone is a singleton in its sample. The CDR3 loop is CASTPLSTGELFF. The DNA of the CDR3 is TGTGCCAGCACCCCCCTGAGCACCGGGGAGCTGTTTTTT. This chain uses TRBV9 with TRBJ2-2; D is unresolved. Germline V gene sequence: CDR1 SGDLS, CDR2 YYNGEE. Trimming pared 6 bases from V and 4 bases from J, leaving 10 bases between. The CDR3 is 13 amino acids. Using reference TRBV9 and TRBJ2-2 for the parts outside the CDR3, the full variable domain is DSGVTQTPKHLITATGQRVTLRCSPRSGDLSVYWYQQSLDQGLQFLIQYYNGEERAKGNILERFSAQQFPDLHSELNLSSLELGDSALYFCASTPLSTGELFFGEGSRLTVL.

This chain links TRBV7-8 with TRBJ2-5; 8 bases are shared with TRBD1. V trimming: 5 bases; J trimming: 1 base; junction bases outside the gene matches: 6. This CDR3 has 15 amino acids. CDR1 and CDR2 (germline): SGHVS, FQNEAQ. As DNA, the CDR3 is TGTGCCAGCAGCGGCGGGCAGGGGGCCCAAGAGACCCAGTACTTC. Translated: CASSGGQGAQETQYF.

The chain combines TRBV5-1 with TRBJ1-4; 10 bases agree with TRBD1. The germline gives CDR1 SGHRS, CDR2 YFSETQ. Trimming removed 3 bases from V and 6 bases from J; junction bases left unmatched: 8. The CDR3 loop spans 16 amino acids. CDR3: CASSSRRDRGDEKLFF. The CDR3 DNA is TGCGCCAGCAGCTCTCGGAGGGACAGGGGCGATGAAAAACTGTTTTTT.

The chain uses TRBV10-3 and TRBJ1-3; D remains ambiguous. The CDR3 is made up of 12 amino acids. V dropped 5 bases and J dropped 4 bases, with 6 bases sitting between them. Germline lookup yields CDR1 ENHRY and CDR2 SYGVKD. The CDR3 sequence: CAISTQGNTIYF. The CDR3 bases are TGTGCCATCAGTACACAGGGAAACACCATATATTTT.

The chain is built from TRBV30 and TRBJ2-1, with TRBD2 as a possible D gene (7 bases). V was cut by 4 bases and J by 3 bases, with 16 bases left in between. The CDR3 totals 15 residues. CDR1 GTSNPN and CDR2 SVGIG come from the germline V gene (reference sequence). The CDR3 here is CAWNGGRFFYNEQFF. CDR3 sequence (DNA): TGTGCCTGGAACGGGGGGCGATTTTTCTACAATGAGCAGTTCTTC.

This clone was counted a few times. The J gene is TRBJ2-1, the V gene TRBV6-5; D may be TRBD1 (6 bases). The CDR3 runs 13 residues. V lost 5 bases and J lost 5, with 10 bases in between. Germline V gives CDR1 MNHEY, CDR2 SVGAGI. CDR3 sequence: CASSDGTNNEQFF. CDR3 nucleotides: TGTGCCAGCAGTGACGGGACAAACAATGAGCAGTTCTTC.

V gene TRBV9 combines with J gene TRBJ1-6, with a tentative D call TRBD1 (6 bases). The germline gives CDR1 SGDLS, CDR2 YYNGEE. This CDR3 comprises 15 residues. V was trimmed by 4 bases and J by 10 bases, leaving 18 bases between them. CDR3 region: CASSPSGGLGSPLHF. The CDR3 DNA sequence: TGTGCCAGCAGCCCCAGCGGGGGGCTGGGGTCACCCCTCCACTTT.

The chain uses TRBV6-5 and TRBJ2-1, with 9 bases identical to TRBD1. V lost 5 bases and J lost 4; bases outside the gene matches: 6. Germline V gives CDR1 MNHEY, CDR2 SVGAGI. The CDR3 runs to 15 residues. CDR3 protein: CASSRGQGKYNEQFF. The CDR3 nucleotides read TGTGCCAGCAGTCGAGGACAGGGGAAATACAATGAGCAGTTCTTC.

This chain uses TRBV5-1 with TRBJ2-5, with TRBD1 matching 8 bases. With 3 bases clipped from V and 12 bases from J, the junction kept 10 bases outside the gene matches. Germline V gene lookup returns CDR1 SGHRS and CDR2 YFSETQ. The CDR3 loop spans 13 amino acids. CDR3 amino acids: CASSSRQAGQEYF. The CDR3 nucleotides are TGCGCCAGCAGCTCCCGTCAGGCGGGACAGGAGTACTTC.

The gene calls are TRBV5-1 and TRBJ2-3, with a possible D match to TRBD2 (6 bases). The CDR3 contains 16 residues. Germline CDR1 reads SGHRS; CDR2 reads YFSETQ. The V gene lost 2 bases and the J gene lost 2 bases, with 15 bases spanning the gap. CDR3 sequence: CASSFVGGISTDTQYF. The CDR3 DNA reads TGCGCCAGCAGCTTTGTGGGGGGAATTTCCACAGATACGCAGTATTTT.